This T cell receptor (beta chain) was captured in a study of cytomegalovirus exposure and HLA in healthy donors (dated by TCRdb to about 2017). About the investigation overall: An earlier analysis of about 530 of the donors reported under 300 Gb of sequence data and 95 million to 120 million unique TCR beta sequences obtained from about 179 million T cells. Roughly 300 gigabases of sequencing data and tens of millions of unique TCR sequences made up an early release that covered roughly 670 HLA-typed donors. Of the roughly 400 genotyped donors, roughly 80% fell in the genetic ancestry cluster associated with self-reported Caucasian donors. The study aimed to test whether signatures of past pathogen exposure could be identified by cataloging public T cell receptors. Using immunosequencing, the study profiled T cell repertoires from around 680 subjects and related those repertoires to cytomegalovirus serostatus. Along with the approximately 700-subject first cohort, a separate validation cohort of over a hundred different subjects was used. High-throughput TCR immunosequencing, statistical association of individual TCRs with disease status, and machine learning were combined to predict cytomegalovirus infection status. A later analysis re-examined previously published TCR beta repertoires from several hundred donors and added high-resolution HLA genotyping to investigate patterns of TCR occurrence. Rather than drawing on any new phenotypic data, the later analysis identified candidate immune exposures from TCR beta sequences and the way those sequences occurred across donors. To decide whether each TCR beta V gene segment behaved as functional or pseudogenic, an earlier analysis of fewer than 750 of the donors relied on high-throughput TCR beta sequencing. Donor age, sex, ethnicity and CMV serostatus were compiled together with the repertoire data. A later genetic analysis took genome-wide SNP genotypes for about three fifths of the 666 donors and used that subset as a discovery cohort. Every discovery cohort repertoire had been produced on one sequencing platform. HLA typing included class I and class II loci at four-digit resolution. Typing coverage differed by locus: A, B, C, DRB1 and DQB1 were typed in roughly 629-640 donors, DQA1 in 500 to 550, DPA1 in some 610, and DPB1 in roughly 470. Five DR-DQ haplotypes were handled as single units for association and clustering because linkage in the cohort was strong. Among about 400 genotyped donors of the cohort, an average of approximately 240,000 unique TCR beta nucleotide sequences was sequenced per donor, of which about 18% were non-productive.

The receptor library was made with the immunoSEQ multiplex PCR assay. A mixture of 60 forward primers for TCR Vbeta segments and 13 reverse primers for TCR Jbeta segments was used in the multiplex PCR. The CDR3 region of rearranged TCR beta genes was amplified from genomic DNA by a multiplex PCR assay. Amplified TCR beta libraries were sequenced as 87-base-pair reads on the Illumina HiSeq System. In the paper's pipeline: In a later analysis, tens of millions of unique TCR beta chains were counted across the approximately 620 repertoires, and roughly 9.9 million of these chains were shared by at least two donors. Raw reads were error-corrected and collapsed into unique sequences by a nearest-neighbor algorithm in which closely related sequences were merged to remove PCR and sequencing errors. V, D and J gene segments were assigned by aligning CDR3 sequences to IMGT reference sequences. For a sequence to be retained, at least a six-nucleotide match to both a V gene segment and a J gene segment was required. Rearrangements were classified as productive when the CDR3 lacked stop codons and remained in frame with V and J, and all other rearrangements were classified as non-productive. CDR3 was defined by IMGT convention, running from the second conserved V-encoded cysteine to the conserved J-encoded phenylalanine. The earlier analysis of roughly 590 of the donors excluded any sequence lacking an unambiguous match to a single V gene segment. In an earlier analysis of about 590 of the donors, a V segment was called functional when productive rearrangements were above 56.7%, and segregating when the standard deviation between donors exceeded 5%. To diagnose cytomegalovirus status from the catalog of TCR beta chain sequences, a statistical classification framework was built. V and J gene assignment, in a later analysis, came from comparing TCR nucleotide sequences with IMGT/GENE-DB human TR gene sequences. A later analysis assigned CDR3 sequences and most-parsimonious VDJ recombination scenarios with the TCRdist pipeline. In a later analysis, each TCR beta chain was defined by its CDR3 amino acid sequence together with its V-gene family, and reads without a unique V-gene family were excluded. As a way to deal with suspected cross-contamination and a sequencing artifact, a later analysis dropped 450 to 600 nucleotide sequences that were highly shared and had low generation probability. In a later analysis, a clonal expansion index for each public chain was calculated from normalized within-repertoire ranks of inferred template counts. Generation probabilities in a later analysis came from a VDJ recombination model fitted to out-of-frame rearrangements, and those results were checked against IGoR. In a later analysis, TCR-TCR, TCR-HLA and TCR-CMV co-occurrence was scored with hypergeometric tests, and a repertoire-size bias correction was applied to TCR pairs. False discovery rates were estimated in a later analysis by permuting HLA or CMV assignments 20 times. In a later analysis, co-occurring TCRs were grouped with DBSCAN, and TCRdist sequence similarity was added when clustering was performed within HLA-allele-positive subsets. Co-occurrence clustering excluded repertoires with fewer than 30,000 or more than 120,000 public chains, plus five with anomalous nucleotide sharing. As stored in TCRdb, this immuneACCESS dataset retains in-frame rearrangements with V and J assigned. A fraction of the clones does not appear; measured against another copy, unresolved V genes explain less than half of the discrepancy, and the remainder lacks a known reason. That table furnishes V, J and clone size, whereas the DNA furnished D and trimming. The sample contains around 170,000 clones, 65% to 80% of them found a single time. The ten largest clones take up around 2.3% of the sample.

Results the study describes overall, beyond this receptor: Most TCR sequences were observed very rarely across donors, whereas some public TCRs were present in many individuals. The authors suggested that the approach could potentially be generalized to other disease states and immunological phenotypes. An earlier analysis of 450 to 750 of the donors showed that most TCR beta V segments appeared in productive rearrangements either about 87% or about 30% of the time, which broadly matched IMGT annotations. In a later genetic analysis, a missense DCLRE1C variant was associated with V-gene and J-gene trimming of TCR beta chains, and the association was replicated in an independent cohort. In a later analysis, TCR association rates were found to vary across HLA loci, with the most associated TCRs seen for DRB1 alleles and the fewest for HLA-C alleles. HLA typing was unavailable for some donors at each locus, so association tests used only the typed subset. The cohort was sequenced for TCR beta chains only, and without alpha or paired-chain data the features that could be detected were limited. Compared with the approximately 670-donor mean, donors in an Asian-associated ancestry cluster had fewer N-insertions in productive TCRs, according to a later genetic analysis. Sequencing depth was assumed to be roughly uniform across donors in the presence/absence analyses, though that assumption may not hold. According to a later analysis, parvovirus B19, influenza, CMV and Epstein-Barr virus appeared linked to several top co-occurrence clusters. In vitro tests confirmed that a few of the cytomegalovirus-associated TCR beta chains recognize cytomegalovirus antigens. In a later analysis, most CMV-associated TCR beta chains were found to appear HLA-restricted, with HLA associations seemingly driven largely by CMV exposure. When HLA alleles, especially DR and DQ, strongly co-occurred, TCR associations were difficult to assign to individual alleles. Cytomegalovirus status was reported to be diagnosed by the classifier with high specificity and sensitivity in both the original and validation cohorts. In a later analysis, HLA-associated TCR beta chains showed more clonal expansion and lower generation probabilities than non-associated chains that were equally common. A group of highly shared sequence variants was considered likely to be a technical artifact of the sequencing pipeline. Some IMGT-functional V segments, including TRBV6-2 and TRBV6-3, could not be distinguished by the 87-base-pair reads and were therefore excluded. For the cohort, immune exposure information was limited to CMV serostatus. The study gave a list of under 200 TCR beta chains associated with cytomegalovirus. Because counts were too low, some 17 rarely observed V segments, including chromosome 9 orphons, were left out of the earlier analysis of 500 to 750 of the donors. In a later analysis, around 17,000 TCR beta sequences were associated with specific HLA alleles at a false discovery rate of 0.05. A further reported finding was that TCR beta sequences accurately predicted the HLA-A and HLA-B alleles for most subjects in the first cohort. Linkage disequilibrium might explain the correlated functional status among segregating V segments, but an unknown experimental factor could not be ruled out.

CDR1 SGHNT and CDR2 YENEEA are derived from the germline V gene. The junction shows trimming of 1 base on V and 6 bases on J, plus 12 bases between the germline ends. Taken from cysteine to phenylalanine, the CDR3 has 14 residues. Left in the record is the CDR3 DNA by itself, 42 bases read in frame from the first base. This clone was observed a single time. The antigen it binds to is not known. Within one base of it there is no much larger clone, and no base qualities were kept. The cohort consisted of hundreds of healthy bone marrow donors. Cohort members were all nominally healthy when sampled, although unrecorded immune exposures were likely present. The donor was CMV seropositive and belonged to the group of 250 to 350 seropositive cohort members. Every donor gave a peripheral blood sample, and the peripheral blood mononuclear cells from that sample were used for TCR beta sequencing. Genomic DNA extraction from the blood cell samples was performed with the Qiagen DNeasy Blood Extraction Kit.

This clonotype originated in a woman aged 25 to 39 in good health and CMV-seropositive. Sequencing input: PBMCs. This receptor chain uses TRBV11-3 and TRBJ1-2; the D gene is perhaps TRBD1, on 5 matching bases. The CDR3 sequence is CASSLGRGTDGYTF. The nucleotide sequence is given as TGTGCCAGCAGCTTAGGGAGGGGAACGGATGGCTACACCTTC.